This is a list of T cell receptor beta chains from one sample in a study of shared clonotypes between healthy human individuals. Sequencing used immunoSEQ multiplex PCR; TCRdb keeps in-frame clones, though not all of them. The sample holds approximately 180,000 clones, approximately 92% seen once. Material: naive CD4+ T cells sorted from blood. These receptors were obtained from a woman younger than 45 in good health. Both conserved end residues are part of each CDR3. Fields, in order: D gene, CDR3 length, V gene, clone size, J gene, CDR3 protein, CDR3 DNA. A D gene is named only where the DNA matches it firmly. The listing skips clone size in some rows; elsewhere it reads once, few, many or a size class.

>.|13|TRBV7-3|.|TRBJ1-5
CASSADSNQPQHF
TGTGCCAGCAGCGCCGACAGCAATCAGCCCCAGCATTTT
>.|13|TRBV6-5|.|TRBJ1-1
CASSYSKNTEAFF
TGTGCCAGCAGTTACAGCAAGAACACTGAAGCTTTCTTT
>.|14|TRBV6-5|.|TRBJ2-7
CASSWEPHSYEQYF
TGTGCCAGCAGTTGGGAGCCGCACTCCTACGAGCAGTACTTC
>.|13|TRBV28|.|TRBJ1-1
CASSFGWAAEAFF
TGTGCCAGCAGTTTCGGTTGGGCAGCCGAAGCTTTCTTT
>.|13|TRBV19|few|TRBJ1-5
CASSIRELQPQHF
TGTGCCAGTAGTATAAGGGAGCTGCAGCCCCAGCATTTT
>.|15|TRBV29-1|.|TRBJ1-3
CSVEDRGGSGNTIYF
TGCAGCGTTGAAGATCGAGGGGGCTCTGGAAACACCATATATTTT
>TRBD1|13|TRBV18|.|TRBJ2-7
CASSPPDRVEQYF
TGTGCCAGCTCACCACCCGACAGGGTCGAGCAGTACTTC
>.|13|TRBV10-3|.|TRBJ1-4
CAIRDRTGEKLFF
TGTGCCATCAGAGACAGGACCGGGGAAAAACTGTTTTTT
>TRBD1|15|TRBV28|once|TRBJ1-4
CASSSSGTGDEKLFF
TGTGCCAGCAGCTCTTCCGGGACAGGCGATGAAAAACTGTTTTTT
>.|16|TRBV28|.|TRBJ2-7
CASSGREARTYSEQYF
TGTGCCAGCTCTGGCAGGGAGGCACGGACCTATTCCGAGCAGTACTTC
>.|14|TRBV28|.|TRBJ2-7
CASSSPGPSYEQYF
TGTGCCAGCAGCTCTCCGGGACCTTCCTACGAGCAGTACTTC
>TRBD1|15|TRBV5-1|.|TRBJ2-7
CASSGTGESPYEQYF
TGCGCCAGCAGCGGAACAGGGGAATCCCCCTACGAGCAGTACTTC
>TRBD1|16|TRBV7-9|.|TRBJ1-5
CASSFATGTGNQPQHF
TGTGCCAGCAGCTTCGCGACCGGGACAGGGAATCAGCCCCAGCATTTT
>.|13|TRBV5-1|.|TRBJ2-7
CASSSLPGGEQYF
TGCGCCAGCAGCTCGCTCCCTGGGGGCGAGCAGTACTTC
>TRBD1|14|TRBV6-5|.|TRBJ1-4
CASSFSDRAKKLFF
TGTGCCAGCAGTTTCTCGGACAGGGCTAAAAAACTGTTTTTT
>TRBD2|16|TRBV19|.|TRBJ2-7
CASSIRTSGASYEQYF
TGTGCCAGTAGTATCCGGACTAGCGGAGCCTCCTACGAGCAGTACTTC
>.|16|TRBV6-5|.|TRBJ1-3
CASSYAGTVSGNTIYF
TGTGCCAGCAGTTATGCGGGTACAGTTTCTGGAAACACCATATATTTT
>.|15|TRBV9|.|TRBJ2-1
CASSVANRKYNEQFF
TGTGCCAGCAGCGTAGCGAATAGAAAGTACAATGAGCAGTTCTTC
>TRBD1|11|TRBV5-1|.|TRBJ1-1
CASSPGQGAFF
TGCGCCAGCAGCCCCGGACAGGGAGCTTTCTTT
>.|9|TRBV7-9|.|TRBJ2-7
CASGTEQYF
TGTGCCAGCGGGACCGAGCAGTACTTT
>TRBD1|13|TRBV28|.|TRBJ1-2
CASSLGDRGGYTF
TGTGCCAGCAGTTTAGGCGACAGGGGTGGCTACACCTTC
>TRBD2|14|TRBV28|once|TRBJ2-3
CASSLAGSIYTQYF
TGTGCCAGCAGCCTAGCGGGATCCATCTATACGCAGTATTTT
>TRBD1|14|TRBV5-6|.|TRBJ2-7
CASSFNRGAYEQYF
TGTGCCAGCAGCTTTAACAGGGGGGCCTACGAGCAGTACTTC
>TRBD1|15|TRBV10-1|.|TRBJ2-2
CASSEKTGEAGELFF
TGCGCCAGCAGTGAGAAGACAGGGGAGGCGGGGGAGCTGTTTTTT
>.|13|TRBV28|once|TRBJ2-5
CASSSPPQETQYF
TGTGCCAGCAGTTCCCCCCCCCAAGAGACCCAGTACTTC
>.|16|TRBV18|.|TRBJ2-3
CASSPPGGRRPDTQYF
TGTGCCAGCTCACCACCCGGGGGCAGGAGGCCAGATACGCAGTATTTT
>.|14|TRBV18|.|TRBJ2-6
CASSPQDGANVLTF
TGTGCCAGCTCACCACAGGACGGGGCCAACGTCCTGACTTTC
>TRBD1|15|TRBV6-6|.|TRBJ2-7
CASSLQRQGFYEQYF
TGTGCCAGCAGCCTCCAAAGACAGGGGTTCTACGAGCAGTACTTC
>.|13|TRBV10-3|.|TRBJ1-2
CAISESGLLGYTF
TGTGCCATCAGTGAGTCTGGACTCCTTGGCTACACCTTC
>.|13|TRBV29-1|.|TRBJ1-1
CSVDISQGTEAFF
TGCAGCGTTGACATAAGCCAGGGGACTGAAGCTTTCTTT
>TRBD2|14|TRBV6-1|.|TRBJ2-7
CASSPSGSLGEQYF
TGTGCCAGCAGCCCCAGCGGGAGTCTGGGGGAGCAGTACTTC
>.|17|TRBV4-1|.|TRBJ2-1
CASRPVKGGSSYNEQFF
TGCGCCAGCAGACCCGTGAAGGGGGGGAGCTCCTACAATGAGCAGTTCTTC
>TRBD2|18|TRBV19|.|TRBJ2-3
CASSPPPRLAGSSDTQYF
TGTGCCAGTAGCCCCCCCCCAAGACTAGCGGGAAGTTCAGATACGCAGTATTTT
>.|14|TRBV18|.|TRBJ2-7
CASSPRTHSYEQYF
TGTGCCAGCTCACCCCGGACTCACTCCTACGAGCAGTACTTC
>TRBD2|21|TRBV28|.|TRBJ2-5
CASRPWGVTSGRESISWEQYF
TGTGCCAGCAGACCCTGGGGGGTGACTAGCGGGAGGGAGTCTATCTCTTGGGAGCAGTACTTC
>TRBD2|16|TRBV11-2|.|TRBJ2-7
CASSLTHGTSGKEQYF
TGTGCCAGCAGCCTAACCCATGGGACTAGCGGGAAGGAGCAGTACTTC
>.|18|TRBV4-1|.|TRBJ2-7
CASSQEGRRKKGSYEQYF
TGCGCCAGCAGCCAAGAAGGGAGGAGAAAGAAGGGCTCCTACGAGCAGTACTTC
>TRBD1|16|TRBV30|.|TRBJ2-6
CAWGTDLNSGANVLTF
TGTGCCTGGGGGACAGATCTCAACTCTGGGGCCAACGTCCTGACTTTC
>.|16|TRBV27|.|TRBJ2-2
CASSLWGGGNTGELFF
TGTGCCAGCAGTTTATGGGGGGGCGGCAACACCGGGGAGCTGTTTTTT
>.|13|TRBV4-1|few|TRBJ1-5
CASSQTLEWPQHF
TGCGCCAGCAGCCAAACTCTCGAATGGCCCCAGCATTTT